The 7 T cell receptor beta chains in this list originate from one sample, sequenced in a study of shared clonotypes between healthy human individuals (dated by TCRdb to 2020 to 2022). Libraries were prepared through the immunoSEQ multiplex PCR assay. This is the immuneACCESS table as TCRdb keeps it, with only in-frame sequences that have V and J called. A part of the clones is gone; compared with another copy, unresolved V genes explain less than half, and the rest is unexplained. Here the sample has millions of clones; 95% occur a single time. The ten largest clonotypes hold under 0.15% of the sample. Material for sequencing was naive CD4+ T cells sorted from blood. Sample cell subset or site, as interpreted from the label and publication: CD45RA+ positively selected. Receptors were obtained from a man aged 18 to 35 in good health.

The rearrangement uses TRBV15 and TRBJ2-1; TRBD1 might be the D (6 bases). The CDR3 has 16 residues. Trimming stripped 0 bases from V and 2 bases from J, with 11 bases between. Germline assignment: CDR1 LNHNV and CDR2 YYDKDF (reference sequence). In DNA form, the CDR3 reads TGTGCCACCAGCAGAGATCCTGGGGGCCCCTACAATGAGCAGTTCTTC. Protein: CATSRDPGGPYNEQFF.

This clone showed up just once. The rearrangement uses TRBV6-1 and TRBJ1-2; tentatively, D is TRBD1 (6 bases). The CDR3 is 13 amino acids. Per germline, CDR1 MNHNS and CDR2 SASEGT. V was pared by 2 bases and J by 8 bases, with 12 bases between. CDR3 DNA sequence: TGTGCCAGCAGTGAATCGTGGACAGAAGGCTACACCTTC. Its protein is CASSESWTEGYTF.

The gene calls are TRBV30 and TRBJ2-1, with 8 bases identical to TRBD2. The CDR3 contains 18 residues. The germline V gene has CDR1 GTSNPN and CDR2 SVGIG (reference sequence). Trimming at V came to 1 base and at J to 0 bases, leaving 11 bases not matched to a gene. CDR3 in DNA: TGTGCCTGGAGTGAAATGGTAGCGGGACCCTCCTCCTACAATGAGCAGTTCTTC. Amino acids: CAWSEMVAGPSSYNEQFF.

The rearrangement links TRBV4-1 to TRBJ2-2, with TRBD1 matching 10 bases. Germline V CDR1 and CDR2: MGHRA, YSYEKL. J lost 7 bases, V lost 4 bases, and 6 bases had no gene match. The CDR3 contains 15 residues. In DNA form, the CDR3 reads TGCGCCAGCAGCCGAGGACAGGGGGTTGTCGGGGAGCTGTTTTTT. Translating gives CASSRGQGVVGELFF.

About this clone itself: The sample carries other DNA sequences with the same CDR3. The DNA for the CDR3 is TGTGCCAGCAGCCAGGGGCAGAACTATGGCTACACCTTC. This sequence encodes CASSQGQNYGYTF. This chain connects TRBV6-5 to TRBJ1-2; weak D call: TRBD1 (6 bases). Between the trimmed V and J ends, which lost 6 bases and 2 bases, there was a span of 10 bases. CDR3 size: 13 residues. The germline gives CDR1 MNHEY, CDR2 SVGAGI.

The chain carries TRBV6-5 and TRBJ2-7; 8 bases are a match to TRBD1. J gave up 2 bases and V 2 bases, and 5 bases lay outside the gene matches. The CDR3 totals 15 residues. The V gene's germline CDR1 is MNHEY and CDR2 SVGAGI. The CDR3 bases are TGTGCCAGCAGTTACGACAGGGGAGGAACCTACGAGCAGTACTTC. Encoded protein: CASSYDRGGTYEQYF.

This chain uses TRBV7-6 with TRBJ2-2; 13 nucleotides align to TRBD2. The V gene end was trimmed by 0 bases and the J gene end by 2 bases; junction bases not matched to a gene: 3. The CDR3 runs 18 residues. Germline-derived CDR1 and CDR2 are SGHVS and FNYEAQ. In nucleotides, the CDR3 is TGTGCCAGCAGCTTAGCGGGACTAGCGGGGACTAACACCGGGGAGCTGTTTTTT. It yields the protein CASSLAGLAGTNTGELFF. Full variable domain (remainder filled in from reference TRBV7-6 and TRBJ2-2): GAGVSQSPRYKVTKRGQDVALRCDPISGHVSLYWYRQALGQGPEFLTYFNYEAQQDKSGLPNDRFSAERPEGSISTLTIQRTEQRDSAMYRCASSLAGLAGTNTGELFFGEGSRLTVL.